This T cell receptor beta chain was observed in a study of blood T cell repertoires in COVID-19. Overall study context: Samples came from the United States, Italy and Spain, spanning acute and convalescent COVID-19. The analysed material was cDNA or gDNA that came from T cells, B-cell-depleted T cells, or PBMCs.

In the authors' workflow: How many nucleated cells were present was estimated from reference gene primer amplification. TCRdb's copy holds only in-frame clones and misses some; the assay was immunoSEQ multiplex PCR. D and trimming were read from the DNA, whereas the V and J calls and clone size are those reported in that table. The repertoire holds some 280,000 clones, with roughly 80% as singletons. Sequenced sample: peripheral blood. This TCR was sampled from a woman between 45 and 60 years old with active or convalescent COVID-19.

The CDR3 DNA reads TGTGCCAGCAGTAACCCGGGACAGTCCACCGGGGAGCTGTTTTTT. Translating it yields CASSNPGQSTGELFF. The V call is TRBV6-5, the J call TRBJ2-2; TRBD1 matches 7 bases. The CDR3 is made up of 15 amino acids. Germline CDR1 is MNHEY and CDR2 is SVGAGI. Germline trimming cut 5 bases from V and 4 bases from J; bases unmatched to any gene: 7.